The source of this TCR beta chain is a study of T cell responses to AZD1222 COVID-19 vaccine. General observations from the study: Rises in breadth and depth of Spike-specific TCRs came after two AZD1222 doses. The study reported that nearly half of spike-specific TCRs target unmutated variant regions. Mostly white British, mostly female donors; authors suggested clonal diversity may be underestimated. The peak T cell response came first, and repertoires were sampled only after it.

For this clone: Its matching antigen is unknown.

Looked up from germline, CDR1 is SGDLS and CDR2 is YYNGEE. This CDR3 is built from 15 residues. Trimming at V came to 2 bases and at J to 1 base, leaving 4 bases not matched to a gene. Measured with immunoSEQ multiplex PCR; TCRdb has only the in-frame clones, and not every one. The sample lists about 77,000 clones, around 90% seen once, with roughly 4.8% in the top ten. This clonotype originated in an adult who received the AZD1222 COVID-19 vaccine. Sequencing used peripheral blood, obtained 28 days after the second AZD1222 dose. The chain couples TRBV9 to TRBJ2-7; TRBD1 agrees at 9 bases. The CDR3 nucleotides read TGTGCCAGCAGCGTCGCCGGGACAGGGTCCTACGAGCAGTACTTC. Residues: CASSVAGTGSYEQYF.